These 9 T cell receptor beta chains share one sample of origin, sequenced in a study of cytomegalovirus exposure and HLA in healthy donors. Primers: 60 Vbeta forward and 13 Jbeta reverse. Sequencing was performed with immunoSEQ multiplex PCR; in TCRdb, only in-frame clones are kept and a portion is missing. The data contain roughly 150,000 clones, approximately 88% of them seen just once; the ten biggest clones take up approximately 1.3%. Sample: PBMCs. The source is a boy aged 2 to 9 in good health and CMV-seronegative.

This rearrangement joins TRBV6-1 to TRBJ2-2; 12 positions agree with TRBD2. Per the germline V gene, CDR1 is MNHNS and CDR2 is SASEGT. The length of the CDR3 is 16 residues. Trimming at V came to 3 bases and at J to 6 bases, leaving 5 bases not matched to a gene. The CDR3: CASSDVGLAGPGELFF. DNA for the CDR3: TGTGCCAGCAGTGATGTGGGACTAGCGGGCCCCGGGGAGCTGTTTTTT.

This chain links TRBV4-3 with TRBJ2-3; the D gene is possibly TRBD2 (6 bases). CDR1 LGHNA and CDR2 YSLEER come from the germline V gene. The CDR3 has 14 amino acids. Trimming shortened V by 4 bases and J by 2 bases, and 10 bases separated the two germline ends. The CDR3 coding sequence is TGCGCCAGCAGCCTCTGGGAGGTCACAGATACGCAGTATTTT. This gives the protein CASSLWEVTDTQYF.

CDR3 amino acids: CASSLTGAIFYEQYF. DNA of the CDR3: TGTGCCAGCAGCTTAACAGGGGCGATCTTCTACGAGCAGTACTTC. The chain links TRBV7-9 to TRBJ2-7; 7 nucleotides align to TRBD1. The CDR3 covers 15 residues. The ends lost 2 bases at V and 3 bases at J; junction bases unmatched: 7. Germline CDR1 and CDR2: SEHNR and FQNEAQ (reference sequence).

The chain links TRBV30 to TRBJ1-6; 11 bases are shared with TRBD1. Per the germline V gene, CDR1 is GTSNPN and CDR2 is SVGIG (reference sequence). The CDR3 is made up of 14 amino acids. The trim removed 3 bases at V and 7 bases at J, leaving 2 bases unmatched. CDR3 sequence reads: CAWSGDRGNSPLHF. In nucleotides, the CDR3 is TGTGCCTGGAGCGGGGACAGGGGGAATTCACCCCTCCACTTT.

The V call is TRBV9, the J call TRBJ2-1; 12 positions match TRBD1. With 4 bases clipped from V and 10 bases from J, the junction kept 6 bases outside the gene matches. The CDR3 has 14 residues. CDR1 and CDR2 (germline): SGDLS, YYNGEE. DNA for the CDR3: TGTGCCAGCAGCATCCGGGACAGGGGGCAGGAGCAGTTCTTC. This translates into CASSIRDRGQEQFF.

The chain joins TRBV19 to TRBJ2-7; TRBD1 agrees at 8 bases. From germline, CDR1 is LNHDA and CDR2 SQIVND (reference sequence). The V gene end was trimmed by 5 bases and the J gene end by 4 bases; junction bases not matched to a gene: 4. The CDR3 spans 13 residues. The chain's CDR3 is CASSLGTGYEQYV. CDR3 DNA: TGTGCCAGTAGTTTGGGGACAGGTTACGAGCAGTACGTC.

The chain recombines TRBV9 with TRBJ2-3; 8 bases align to TRBD2. The CDR3 extends over 14 amino acids. J lost 3 bases, V lost 3 bases, and 3 bases had no gene match. Germline lookup yields CDR1 SGDLS and CDR2 YYNGEE. DNA of the CDR3: TGTGCCAGCAGCGGACGGGGGGGGACAGATACGCAGTATTTT. Translation: CASSGRGGTDTQYF.

The V and J genes are TRBV14 and TRBJ1-2; D is uncertain. V lost 0 bases and J 13 bases, leaving 15 bases between the germline ends. From germline, CDR1 is SGHDN and CDR2 FVKESK. The length of the CDR3 is 13 residues. CDR3 sequence: CASSQDLDGEGTF. CDR3 nucleotide sequence: TGTGCCAGCAGCCAAGATTTAGACGGAGAGGGCACCTTC. Using reference TRBV14 and TRBJ1-2 for the parts outside the CDR3, the full variable domain is EAGVTQFPSHSVIEKGQTVTLRCDPISGHDNLYWYRRVMGKEIKFLLHFVKESKQDESGMPNNRFLAERTGGTYSTLKVQPAELEDSGVYFCASSQDLDGEGTFGSGTRLTVV.

V and J are TRBV30 and TRBJ1-1; 7 bases map to TRBD1. The CDR3 is 13 amino acids. V dropped 1 base and J dropped 4; count of bases not matched to a gene: 3. Germline CDR1 and CDR2: GTSNPN and SVGIG (reference sequence). The CDR3 reads CAWSEGAGTEAFF. DNA for the CDR3: TGTGCCTGGAGTGAGGGGGCGGGCACTGAAGCTTTCTTT.